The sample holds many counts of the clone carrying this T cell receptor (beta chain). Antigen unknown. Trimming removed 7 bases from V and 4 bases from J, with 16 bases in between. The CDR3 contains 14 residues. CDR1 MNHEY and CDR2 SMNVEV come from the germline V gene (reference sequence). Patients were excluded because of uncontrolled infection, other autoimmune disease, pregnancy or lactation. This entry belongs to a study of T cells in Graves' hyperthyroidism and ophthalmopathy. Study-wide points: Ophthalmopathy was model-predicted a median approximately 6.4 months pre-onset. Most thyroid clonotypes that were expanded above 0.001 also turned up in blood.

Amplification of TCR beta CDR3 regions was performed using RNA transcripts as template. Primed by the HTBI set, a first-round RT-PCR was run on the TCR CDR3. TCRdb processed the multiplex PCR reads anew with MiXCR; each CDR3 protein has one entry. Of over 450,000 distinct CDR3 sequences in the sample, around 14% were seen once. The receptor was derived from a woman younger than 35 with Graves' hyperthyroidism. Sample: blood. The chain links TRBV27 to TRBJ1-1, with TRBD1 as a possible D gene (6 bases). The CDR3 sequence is CASKEIQGLTEAFF. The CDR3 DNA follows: TGTGCCAGCAAAGAAATACAGGGTCTCACTGAAGCTTTCTTT.